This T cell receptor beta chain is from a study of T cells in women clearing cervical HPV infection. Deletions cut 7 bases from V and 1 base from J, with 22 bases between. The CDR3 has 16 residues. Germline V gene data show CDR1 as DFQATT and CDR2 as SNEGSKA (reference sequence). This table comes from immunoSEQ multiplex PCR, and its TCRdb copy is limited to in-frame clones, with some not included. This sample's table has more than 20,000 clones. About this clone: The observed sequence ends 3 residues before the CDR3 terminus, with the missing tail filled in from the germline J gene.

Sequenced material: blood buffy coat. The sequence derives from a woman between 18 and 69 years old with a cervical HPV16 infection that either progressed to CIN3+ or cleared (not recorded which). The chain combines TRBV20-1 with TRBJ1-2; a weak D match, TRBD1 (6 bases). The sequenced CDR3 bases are TGCAGTGTCTCACCCTCAGGGAGGGGACATAACTATGGC. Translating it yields CSVSPSGRGHNYG. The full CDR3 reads CSVSPSGRGHNYGYTF.